The sequence of this T cell receptor (beta chain) was determined in a study of cytomegalovirus exposure and HLA in healthy donors (dated by TCRdb to about 2017). Regarding the study in general: An earlier analysis of 587 of the donors reported approximately 300 Gb of sequence data and some 120 million unique TCR beta sequences from about 200 million T cells. An early release that covered 500 to 800 HLA-typed donors contained approximately 320 gigabases of sequencing data and tens of millions of unique TCR sequences. Genome-wide SNP genotypes for about 65% of the roughly 670 donors were used in a later genetic analysis, which treated that subset as a discovery cohort. The study combined high-throughput TCR immunosequencing, statistical association of individual TCRs with disease status, and machine learning to predict cytomegalovirus infection status. In a later analysis, previously published TCR beta repertoires from more than 500 donors were re-analyzed and high-resolution HLA genotyping was added so that TCR occurrence patterns could be studied. A separate validation cohort of approximately 120 different subjects was used in addition to the roughly 670-subject first cohort. HLA typing included class I and class II loci at four-digit resolution. The later analysis used no new phenotypic data to find candidate immune exposures, relying instead on TCR beta sequences and their occurrence across donors. Because of strong linkage in the cohort, four to six DR-DQ haplotypes were treated as single units for association and clustering. Using immunosequencing, the study profiled T cell repertoires from 666 subjects and related those repertoires to cytomegalovirus serostatus. On average, around 230,000 unique TCR beta nucleotide sequences were sequenced per donor among 350 to 400 genotyped donors of the cohort, with roughly 18% of those sequences being non-productive. Of the 300 to 500 genotyped donors, 75% to 85% were placed in the genetic ancestry cluster associated with self-reported Caucasian donors. In an earlier analysis of 550 to 700 of the donors, high-throughput TCR beta sequencing was used to judge whether each TCR beta V gene segment behaved as functional or pseudogenic. Every repertoire in the discovery cohort had been generated on one and the same sequencing platform. The study aimed to test whether signatures of past pathogen exposure could be identified by cataloging public T cell receptors. Typing coverage varied by locus: roughly 620-630 donors for A, B, C, DRB1 and DQB1; approximately 500 for DQA1; about 590 for DPA1; under 490 for DPB1. Donor age, sex, ethnicity and CMV serostatus were compiled together with the repertoire data. Study-level results and caveats: Correlated functional status among segregating V segments might be attributable to linkage disequilibrium, but an unknown experimental factor could not be ruled out. The authors suggested that the approach could potentially be extended to other disease states and immunological phenotypes. Roughly uniform sequencing depth across donors was assumed in presence/absence analyses, although this assumption may not hold. When HLA alleles, especially DR and DQ, strongly co-occurred, TCR associations were difficult to assign to individual alleles. Most CMV-associated TCR beta chains appeared to be HLA-restricted in a later analysis, and the HLA associations seemed to be driven largely by CMV exposure. Immune exposure information for the cohort was limited to CMV serostatus. In this cohort, only TCR beta chains were sequenced, and detectable features were limited by the absence of alpha or paired-chain data. Cytomegalovirus status was reported to be diagnosed by the classifier with high specificity and sensitivity in both the original and validation cohorts. A cluster of highly shared sequence variants was judged likely to represent a technical artifact of the sequencing pipeline. A later genetic analysis reported fewer N-insertions in productive TCRs among donors in an Asian-associated ancestry cluster than the roughly 670-donor mean. Broadly in line with IMGT annotations, most TCR beta V segments showed up in productive rearrangements about 87% or about 30% of the time in an earlier analysis of several hundred of the donors. At a false discovery rate of 0.05, a later analysis linked approximately 18,000 TCR beta sequences to specific HLA alleles. A further reported finding was that TCR beta sequences accurately predicted the HLA-A and HLA-B alleles for most subjects in the first cohort. An association between a missense DCLRE1C variant and V-gene and J-gene trimming of TCR beta chains was found in a later genetic analysis and replicated in an independent cohort. The earlier analysis of nearly 600 of the donors excluded approximately 15 rarely observed V segments, including chromosome 9 orphons, because counts were too low. Because some donors lacked HLA typing at each locus, the association tests relied only on the typed subset. Across donors, most TCR sequences were observed very rarely, whereas some public TCRs were present in many individuals. According to a later analysis, parvovirus B19, influenza, CMV and Epstein-Barr virus appeared linked to several top co-occurrence clusters. Some IMGT-functional V segments, including TRBV6-2 and TRBV6-3, could not be told apart with the 87-base-pair reads, so those segments were excluded. The study listed 164 TCR beta chains as associated with cytomegalovirus. In a later analysis, HLA-associated TCR beta chains showed more clonal expansion and lower generation probabilities than non-associated chains that were equally common. In a later analysis, the rate of TCR association differed among HLA loci, with DRB1 alleles having the most associated TCRs and HLA-C alleles having the fewest. A few of the identified cytomegalovirus-associated TCR beta chains were confirmed in vitro to be specific for cytomegalovirus antigens.

Libraries were prepared through the immunoSEQ multiplex PCR assay. The multiplex PCR relied on a mix of 60 forward primers for TCR Vbeta segments and 13 reverse primers for TCR Jbeta segments. Amplification of the CDR3 region of rearranged TCR beta genes was performed with a multiplex PCR assay on genomic DNA. The Illumina HiSeq System was used to sequence the amplified TCR beta libraries as 87-base-pair reads. Under the source paper's analysis protocol: In a later analysis, tens of millions of unique TCR beta chains were counted across the roughly 670 repertoires, and approximately 11 million of these chains were shared by at least two donors. A nearest-neighbor algorithm error-corrected the raw reads and collapsed the reads into unique sequences, merging closely related sequences to remove PCR and sequencing errors. Alignment of CDR3 sequences to IMGT reference sequences was used to assign V, D and J gene segments. Each retained sequence needed at least a six-nucleotide match to both a V gene segment and a J gene segment. A rearrangement counted as productive if the CDR3 had no stop codons and remained in frame with V and J, and every other rearrangement counted as non-productive. CDR3 was defined according to IMGT convention as the region running from the second conserved V-encoded cysteine to the conserved J-encoded phenylalanine. The earlier analysis of more than 450 of the donors excluded sequences that lacked an unambiguous match to a single V gene segment. In an earlier analysis of almost 600 of the donors, a V segment was called functional when productive rearrangements were above 56.7%, and segregating when the standard deviation between donors exceeded 5%. To diagnose cytomegalovirus status from the catalog of TCR beta chain sequences, a statistical classification framework was built. V and J gene assignment, in a later analysis, came from comparing TCR nucleotide sequences with IMGT/GENE-DB human TR gene sequences. The TCRdist pipeline was used in a later analysis to assign CDR3 sequences and most-parsimonious VDJ recombination scenarios. In a later analysis, every TCR beta chain was defined by the combination of its CDR3 amino acid sequence and its V-gene family, and reads without a unique V-gene family were dropped. In a later analysis, 450 to 600 highly shared, low-generation-probability nucleotide sequences were removed to address suspected cross-contamination and a sequencing artifact. In a later analysis, a clonal expansion index was calculated for each public chain from normalized within-repertoire ranks of inferred template counts. A later analysis computed generation probabilities with a VDJ recombination model fitted to out-of-frame rearrangements, and checked the results against IGoR. Hypergeometric tests were used in a later analysis to score TCR-TCR, TCR-HLA and TCR-CMV co-occurrence, with a repertoire-size bias correction applied to the TCR pairs. A later analysis estimated false discovery rates by permuting HLA or CMV assignments 20 times. In a later analysis, co-occurring TCRs were grouped using DBSCAN, and TCRdist sequence similarity was added for clustering within HLA-allele-positive subsets. Repertoires with fewer than 30,000 or more than 120,000 public chains were left out of co-occurrence clustering, as were a few repertoires with anomalous nucleotide sharing. Drawn from immuneACCESS, this table holds only the in-frame rearrangements with V and J called that TCRdb kept. Clones are partly lost; checked studies trace under half to an unresolved V gene and leave the rest unexplained. The V and J calls and clone size come from that table; D and trimming were worked out from the DNA. Recorded for this sample are under 200,000 clones; approximately 72% of them occurred a single time. The ten largest clones represent around 2.6% of the sample.

Concerning this clone: Its antigen remains undetermined. The sample holds no much larger clone one base away, and base qualities are not on file.

The CDR3 holds 15 amino acids from the cysteine to the phenylalanine. Here the CDR3 DNA is all that survives: 45 bases in frame from base 1. The CDR1 and CDR2 encoded by the germline V gene (reference sequence) are GTSNPN and SVGIG. The junction shows trimming of 1 base on V and 4 bases on J, and the gene matches do not reach 6 bases of it. The cohort consisted of hundreds of healthy bone marrow donors. At the time of sampling, every cohort member was nominally healthy, though immune exposures that went unrecorded were likely present. The donor tested CMV seronegative and was one of the 352 seronegative cohort members. Every donor gave a peripheral blood sample, and the peripheral blood mononuclear cells from that sample were used for TCR beta sequencing. The Qiagen DNeasy Blood Extraction Kit was used to extract genomic DNA from the blood cell samples.

Here the chain combines TRBV30 and TRBJ2-2, with 7 bases in between that match TRBD1. The TCR was taken from a female donor in good health and CMV-seronegative. Sequencing was carried out using PBMCs. In nucleotides, the sequence is TGTGCCTGGAGTGACGGGGCAGGGGGCACCGGGGAGCTGTTTTTT. Its translation is CAWSDGAGGTGELFF.